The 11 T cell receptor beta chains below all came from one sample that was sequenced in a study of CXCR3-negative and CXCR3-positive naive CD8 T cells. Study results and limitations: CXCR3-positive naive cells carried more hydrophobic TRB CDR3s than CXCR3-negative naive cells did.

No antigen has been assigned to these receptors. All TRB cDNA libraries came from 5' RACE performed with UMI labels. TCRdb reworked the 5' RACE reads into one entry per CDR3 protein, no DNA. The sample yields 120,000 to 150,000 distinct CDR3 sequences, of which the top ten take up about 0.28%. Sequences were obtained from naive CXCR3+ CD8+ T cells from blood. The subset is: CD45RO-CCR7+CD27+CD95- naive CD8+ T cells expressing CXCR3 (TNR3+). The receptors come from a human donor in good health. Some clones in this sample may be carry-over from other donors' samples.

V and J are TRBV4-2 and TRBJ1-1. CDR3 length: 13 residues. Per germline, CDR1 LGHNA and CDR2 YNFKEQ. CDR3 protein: CASMGGVNTEAFF.

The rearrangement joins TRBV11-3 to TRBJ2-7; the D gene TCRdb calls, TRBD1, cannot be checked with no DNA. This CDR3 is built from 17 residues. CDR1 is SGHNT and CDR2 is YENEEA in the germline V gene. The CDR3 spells CASSLVTGGTRSSEQYF.

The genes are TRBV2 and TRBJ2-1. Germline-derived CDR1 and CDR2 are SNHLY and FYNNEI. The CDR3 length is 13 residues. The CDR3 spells CASRPSSYNEQFF. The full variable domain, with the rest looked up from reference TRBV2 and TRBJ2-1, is EPEVTQTPSHQVTQMGQEVILRCVPISNHLYFYWYRQILGQKVEFLVSFYNNEISEKSEIFDDQFSVERPDGSNFTLKIRSTKLEDSAMYFCASRPSSYNEQFFGPGTRLTVL.

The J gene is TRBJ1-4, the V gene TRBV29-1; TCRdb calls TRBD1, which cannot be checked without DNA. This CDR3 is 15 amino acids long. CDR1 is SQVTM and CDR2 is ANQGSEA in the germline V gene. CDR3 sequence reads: CSVARQGAGSEKLFF.

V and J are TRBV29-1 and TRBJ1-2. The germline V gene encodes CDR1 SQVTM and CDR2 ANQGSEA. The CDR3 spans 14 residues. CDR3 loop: CSVDHSGGGYGYTF. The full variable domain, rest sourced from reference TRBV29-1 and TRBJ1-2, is SAVISQKPSRDICQRGTSLTIQCQVDSQVTMMFWYRQQPGQSLTLIATANQGSEATYESGFVIDKFPISRPNLTFSTLTVSNMSPEDSSIYLCSVDHSGGGYGYTFGSGTRLTVV.

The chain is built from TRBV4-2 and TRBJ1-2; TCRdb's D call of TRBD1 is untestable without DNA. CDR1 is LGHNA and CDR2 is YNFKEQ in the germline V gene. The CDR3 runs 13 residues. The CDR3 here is CASRGTEDYGYTF.

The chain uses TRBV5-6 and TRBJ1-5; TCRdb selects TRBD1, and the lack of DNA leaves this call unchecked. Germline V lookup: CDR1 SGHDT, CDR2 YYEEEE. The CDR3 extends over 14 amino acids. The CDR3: CASSTTGGNQPQHF.

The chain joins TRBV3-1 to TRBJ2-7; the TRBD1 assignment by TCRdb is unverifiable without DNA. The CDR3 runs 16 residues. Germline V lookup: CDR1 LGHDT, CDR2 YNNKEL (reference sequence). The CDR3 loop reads CASSQGTPWGTYEQYF.

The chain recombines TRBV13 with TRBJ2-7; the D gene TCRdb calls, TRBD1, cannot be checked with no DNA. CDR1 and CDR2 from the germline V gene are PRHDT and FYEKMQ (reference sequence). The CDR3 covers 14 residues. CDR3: CASSLSGRGYEQYF.

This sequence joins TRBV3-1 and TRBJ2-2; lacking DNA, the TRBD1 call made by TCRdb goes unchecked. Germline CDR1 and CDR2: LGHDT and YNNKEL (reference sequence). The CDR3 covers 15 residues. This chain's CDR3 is CASSPTGSETGELFF. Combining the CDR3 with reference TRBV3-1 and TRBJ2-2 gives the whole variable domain DTAVSQTPKYLVTQMGNDKSIKCEQNLGHDTMYWYKQDSKKFLKIMFSYNNKELIINETVPNRFSPKSPDKAHLNLHINSLELGDSAVYFCASSPTGSETGELFFGEGSRLTVL.

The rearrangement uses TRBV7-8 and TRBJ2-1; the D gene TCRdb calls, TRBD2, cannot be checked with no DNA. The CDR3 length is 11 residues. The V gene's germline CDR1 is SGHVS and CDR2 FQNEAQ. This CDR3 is CASGELSEQFF.